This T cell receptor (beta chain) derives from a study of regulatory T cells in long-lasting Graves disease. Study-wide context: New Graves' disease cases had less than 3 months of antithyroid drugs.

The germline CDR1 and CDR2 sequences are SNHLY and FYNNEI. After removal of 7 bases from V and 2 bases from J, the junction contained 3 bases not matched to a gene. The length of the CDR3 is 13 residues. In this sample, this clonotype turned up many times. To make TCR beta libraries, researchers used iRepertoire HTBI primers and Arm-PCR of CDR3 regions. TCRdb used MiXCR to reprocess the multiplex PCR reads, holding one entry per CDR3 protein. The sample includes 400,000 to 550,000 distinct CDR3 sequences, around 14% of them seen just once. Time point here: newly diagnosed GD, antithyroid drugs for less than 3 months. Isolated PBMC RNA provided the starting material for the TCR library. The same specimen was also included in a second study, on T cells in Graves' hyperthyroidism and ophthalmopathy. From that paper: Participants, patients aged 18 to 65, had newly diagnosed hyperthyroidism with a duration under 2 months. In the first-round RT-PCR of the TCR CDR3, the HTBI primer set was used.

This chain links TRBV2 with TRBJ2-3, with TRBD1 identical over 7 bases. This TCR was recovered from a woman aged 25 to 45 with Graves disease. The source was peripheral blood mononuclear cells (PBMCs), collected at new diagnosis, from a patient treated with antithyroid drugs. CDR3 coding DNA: TGTGCCAGCACGGGACAGTACACAGATACGCAGTATTTT. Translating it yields CASTGQYTDTQYF.